This TCR beta chain was observed in a study of control samples from healthy donors and cancer patients. CDR3 length equals 14 residues. The ends lost 6 bases at V and 1 base at J; junction bases unmatched: 1. CDR1 is MNHEY and CDR2 is SVGAGI in the germline V gene. Only in-frame clones appear in the TCRdb table, and some are missing; sequencing was by immunoSEQ multiplex PCR. Of tens of thousands of clones in the sample, 84% were seen once. The sequence derives from a man between 45 and 60 years old in good health. This chain uses TRBV6-5 with TRBJ1-3, with 9 nucleotides matching TRBD1. Material: blood. CDR3 sequence (DNA): TGTGCCAGCAGGGGGACAGGGTCTGGAAACACCATATATTTT. This codes for CASRGTGSGNTIYF.